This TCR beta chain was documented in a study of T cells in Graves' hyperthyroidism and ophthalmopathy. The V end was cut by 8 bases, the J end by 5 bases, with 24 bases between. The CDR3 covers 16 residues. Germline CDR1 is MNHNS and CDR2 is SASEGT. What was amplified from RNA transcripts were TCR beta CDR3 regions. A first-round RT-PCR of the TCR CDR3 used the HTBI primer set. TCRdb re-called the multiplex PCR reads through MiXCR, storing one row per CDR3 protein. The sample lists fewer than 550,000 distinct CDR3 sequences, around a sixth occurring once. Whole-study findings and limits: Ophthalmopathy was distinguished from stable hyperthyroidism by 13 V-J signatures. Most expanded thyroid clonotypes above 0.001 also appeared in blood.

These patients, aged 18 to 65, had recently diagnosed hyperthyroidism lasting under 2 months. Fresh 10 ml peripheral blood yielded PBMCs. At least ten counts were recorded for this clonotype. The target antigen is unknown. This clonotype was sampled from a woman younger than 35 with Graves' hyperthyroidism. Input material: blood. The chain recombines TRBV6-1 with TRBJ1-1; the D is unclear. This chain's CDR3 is CASSRGPRGIGTEAFF. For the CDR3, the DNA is TGTGCCAGCTCCCGAGGCCCCCGGGGAATTGGGACTGAAGCTTTCTTT.